What follows are 7 T cell receptor beta chains derived from one specimen sequenced in a study of blood T cell repertoires in COVID-19. Clones were read by immunoSEQ multiplex PCR, and TCRdb kept only the in-frame ones, dropping some. The top ten clones hold approximately 7.2% of a sample with some 250,000 clones, about 85% of them seen once. The sample taken for sequencing was peripheral blood. The receptors were sampled from a woman older than 75 with acute or convalescent COVID-19.

Only a few counts were recorded for this clone. The V and J genes are TRBV5-1 and TRBJ1-2, with TRBD1 matching 8 bases. V shed 6 bases and J 1 base; nucleotides not matched to a gene: 5. This CDR3 has 14 residues. Looked up from germline, CDR1 is SGHRS and CDR2 is YFSETQ. The chain's CDR3 is CASTSTGGNYGYTF. The CDR3 nucleotides are TGCGCCAGCACCTCAACAGGGGGTAACTATGGCTACACCTTC.

The chain combines TRBV5-1 with TRBJ2-3; D unclear. This CDR3 has 13 residues. V shed 6 bases and J shed 1 base, with 9 bases lying between them. CDR1 is SGHRS and CDR2 is YFSETQ in the germline V gene. The DNA of the CDR3 is TGCGCCAGCAACAATATGGGCACAGATACGCAGTATTTT. Translating it yields CASNNMGTDTQYF.

The CDR3 region has the DNA TGTGCCAGCAGTTACGAGCCGATACACTATGGCTACACCTTC. Its protein is CASSYEPIHYGYTF. The genes are TRBV6-6 and TRBJ1-2; D unclear. The CDR3 extends over 14 amino acids. Between the trimmed V and J ends, which lost 2 bases and 3 bases, there was a span of 10 bases. Germline CDR1 is MNHNY and CDR2 is SVGAGI (reference sequence).

This clone was detected only a few times. This rearrangement joins TRBV4-1 to TRBJ2-7; 13 nucleotides agree with TRBD2. CDR1 and CDR2 (germline): MGHRA, YSYEKL. V lost 1 base and J lost 1; bases outside the gene matches: 4. CDR3 length: 17 amino acids. CDR3 sequence reads: CASSQGLAGGPSYEQYF. As DNA, the CDR3 is TGCGCCAGCAGCCAAGGACTAGCGGGGGGCCCTTCCTACGAGCAGTACTTC.

This chain links TRBV28 with TRBJ1-4, with TRBD1 matching over 8 bases. V lost 4 bases to trimming and J lost 5 bases; unmatched junction nucleotides: 6. This CDR3 has 15 amino acids. The germline CDR1 and CDR2 sequences are MDHEN and SYDVKM. CDR3 in amino acids: CASSSGTGENEKLFF. The CDR3 coding sequence is TGTGCCAGCAGTTCCGGGACAGGTGAAAATGAAAAACTGTTTTTT.

This chain connects TRBV6-1 to TRBJ1-2; D possibly corresponds to TRBD1 (6 bases). V dropped 3 bases and J dropped 8 bases, with 16 bases sitting between them. This CDR3 region has 14 residues. Germline V CDR1 and CDR2: MNHNS, SASEGT. The CDR3 loop is CASSDITSGVGYTF. CDR3 nucleotide sequence: TGTGCCAGCAGTGATATTACCTCAGGGGTCGGCTACACCTTC.

This rearrangement joins TRBV27 to TRBJ1-3; D remains unclear. Trimming removed 5 bases from V and 8 bases from J, with 13 bases in between. Germline V gives CDR1 MNHEY, CDR2 SMNVEV (reference sequence). CDR3 length equals 13 residues. The CDR3 DNA is TGTGCCAGCAGTCCCAACAGTATTGACACCATATATTTT. Its protein product is CASSPNSIDTIYF.